This T cell receptor (beta chain) was found in a study of cytomegalovirus exposure and HLA in healthy donors. The PCR contained 60 Vbeta and 13 Jbeta primers. Produced via immunoSEQ multiplex PCR; TCRdb's table is partial and in-frame only. Recorded for this sample: around 100,000 clones. J gave up 4 bases and V 6 bases, and 10 bases lay outside the gene matches. Germline V lookup: CDR1 MNHNY, CDR2 SVGAGI (reference sequence). The CDR3 consists of 15 residues. The clonotype was recovered from a man aged 40-55 years in good health and CMV-seronegative. Sequenced sample: PBMCs. The rearrangement uses TRBV6-6 and TRBJ2-7; 9 bases are shared with TRBD1. The CDR3 sequence is CASRAPGQGEYEQYF. CDR3 in DNA: TGTGCCAGCAGAGCCCCGGGACAGGGCGAATACGAGCAGTACTTC.